This T cell receptor (beta chain) emerged from a study of T cells in Graves' hyperthyroidism and ophthalmopathy. As for the study in general: Peripheral blood was drawn at first diagnosis, prior to all treatment.

In the case of this clonotype: The target antigen is unknown.

General observations from the study: In blood, most of the thyroid clonotypes expanded above 0.001 were also present.

Those with hyperthyroidism were 18 to 65 years old, newly diagnosed, and ill for under 2 months. Patients were excluded for uncontrolled infection, other autoimmune disease, pregnancy or lactation. V lost 7 bases and J lost 0; bases outside the gene matches: 4. The CDR3 runs 14 residues. Germline lookup yields CDR1 LGHNT and CDR2 FRNRAP. Amplification targeted TCR beta CDR3 regions from RNA transcripts. First-round RT-PCR with HTBI primers amplified the TCR CDR3 region. TCRdb ran MiXCR on the multiplex PCR reads and lists one entry per CDR3 protein. The sample includes some 770,000 distinct CDR3 sequences, over 15% of them seen just once.

Sequenced: blood. This TCR was recovered from a man between 18 and 29 years old with Graves' hyperthyroidism. The gene calls are TRBV12-5 and TRBJ2-3; 7 bases match TRBD2. The CDR3 nucleotides read TGTGCTAGTGCCTCGCGGGGGAGCACAGATACGCAGTATTTT. This gives the protein CASASRGSTDTQYF.